The TCR beta chain under discussion was sequenced for a study of T cell repertoires in cytomegalovirus infection. The overall study: In public TCR beta signatures, there were indications of both CMV infection and matching HLA type. Study findings and constraints: Across the ex vivo response, the dominant clonotypes were HLA-C-restricted CMV-specific TCR beta clonotypes. Cumulative frequency (of public TCR beta family members) identified carriers of CMV plus the relevant HLA.

This clonotype was detected a few times. What it binds is unknown. The CDR3 covers 14 residues. Germline loops: CDR1 SGHVS, CDR2 FNYEAQ. V was shortened by 1 base and J by 4 bases, with 11 bases between the two germline ends. TCRdb ran MiXCR on the reads and lists one entry per CDR3 protein. The table lists about 180,000 distinct CDR3 sequences, roughly an eighth of them singletons. The gene calls are TRBV7-6 and TRBJ2-7; D not certain. The source is a human donor in good health (CMV status not recorded). Some clones in this sample may be carry-over from other donors' samples. Sequenced material: PBMCs. The CDR3 sequence: CASSLVGREYEQYF. CDR3 coding DNA: TGTGCCAGCAGCTTAGTCGGTAGGGAATACGAGCAGTACTTC.